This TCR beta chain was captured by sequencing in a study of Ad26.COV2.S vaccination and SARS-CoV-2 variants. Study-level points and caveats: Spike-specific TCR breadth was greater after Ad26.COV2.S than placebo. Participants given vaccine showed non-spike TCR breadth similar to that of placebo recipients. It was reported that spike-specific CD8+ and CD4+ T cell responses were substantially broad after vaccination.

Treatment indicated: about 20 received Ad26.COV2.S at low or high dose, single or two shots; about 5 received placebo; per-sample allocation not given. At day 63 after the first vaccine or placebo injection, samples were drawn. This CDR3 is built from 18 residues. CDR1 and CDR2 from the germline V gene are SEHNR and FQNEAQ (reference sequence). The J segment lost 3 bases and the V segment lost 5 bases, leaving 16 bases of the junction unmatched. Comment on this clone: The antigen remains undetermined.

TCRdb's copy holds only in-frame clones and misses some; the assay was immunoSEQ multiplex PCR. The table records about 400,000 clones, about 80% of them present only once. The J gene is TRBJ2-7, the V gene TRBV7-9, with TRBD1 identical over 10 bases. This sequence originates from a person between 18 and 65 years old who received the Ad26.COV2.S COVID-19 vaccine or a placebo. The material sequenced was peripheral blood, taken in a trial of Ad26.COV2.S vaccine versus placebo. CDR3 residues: CASSPRNTGTGAHYEQYF. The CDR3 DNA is TGTGCCAGCAGCCCCCGTAACACCGGGACAGGGGCGCACTACGAGCAGTACTTC.